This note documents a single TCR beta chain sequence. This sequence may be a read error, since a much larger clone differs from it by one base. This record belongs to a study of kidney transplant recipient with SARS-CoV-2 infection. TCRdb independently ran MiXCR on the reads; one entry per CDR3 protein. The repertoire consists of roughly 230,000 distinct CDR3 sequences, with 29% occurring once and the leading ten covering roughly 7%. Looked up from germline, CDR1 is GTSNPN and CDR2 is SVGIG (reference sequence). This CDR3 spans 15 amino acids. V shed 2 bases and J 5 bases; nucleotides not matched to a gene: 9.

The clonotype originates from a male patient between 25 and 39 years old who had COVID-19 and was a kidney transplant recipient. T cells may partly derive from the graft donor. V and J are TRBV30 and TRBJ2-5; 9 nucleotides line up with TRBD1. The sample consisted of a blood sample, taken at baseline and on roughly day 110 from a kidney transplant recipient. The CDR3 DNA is TGTGCCTGGAGTCAAGAACAGGGGGCGGCGGAGACCCAGTACTTC. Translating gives CAWSQEQGAAETQYF.